The 17 T cell receptor beta chains below all came from one sample that was sequenced in a study of T cells in Graves' hyperthyroidism and ophthalmopathy. Authors of the study amplified TCR beta CDR3 regions from RNA transcripts. Initially, a first-round RT-PCR of the TCR CDR3 employed the HTBI primer set. TCRdb re-called the multiplex PCR reads with MiXCR, one entry per CDR3 protein. This table holds around 300,000 distinct CDR3 sequences, 14% found once. Sample: blood. Every receptor here comes from a woman younger than 45 with Graves' hyperthyroidism.

This clonotype was seen repeatedly, ten times or more. V gene TRBV12-5 combines with J gene TRBJ1-1; D perhaps matches TRBD1 (5 bases). Germline V gene lookup returns CDR1 LGHNT and CDR2 FRNRAP. Trimming removed 2 bases from V and 5 bases from J, with 9 bases in between. CDR3 length: 13 amino acids. The CDR3 sequence is CASGLSGGTEAFF. In DNA form, the CDR3 reads TGTGCTAGTGGTTTGTCGGGGGGGACTGAAGCTTTCTTT.

This chain links TRBV5-1 with TRBJ2-2; D may correspond to TRBD1 or TRBD2 (5 bases each). Per the germline V gene, CDR1 is SGHRS and CDR2 is YFSETQ. The CDR3 runs 12 residues. Trimming shortened V by 7 bases and J by 7 bases, and 11 bases separated the two germline ends. CDR3 nucleotides: TGCGCCAGCCGCAGGGACGACGGGGAGCTGTTTTTT. Encoded protein: CASRRDDGELFF.

In DNA form, the CDR3 reads TGTGCCACCAGTGAGGGTACAGGGGCGCACGGAGCTTTCTTT. Translation gives CATSEGTGAHGAFF. The chain uses TRBV24-1 and TRBJ1-1; 7 bases line up with TRBD1. This CDR3 has 14 amino acids. Germline CDR1 reads KGHDR; CDR2 reads SFDVKD. The V segment lost 4 bases and the J segment 10 bases; nucleotides outside the gene matches: 11.

This clonotype was counted only a few times. The chain carries TRBV20-1 and TRBJ2-1; 10 positions match TRBD2. J lost 7 bases, V lost 2 bases, and 8 bases had no gene match. The germline V gene encodes CDR1 DFQATT and CDR2 SNEGSKA (reference sequence). The CDR3 totals 15 residues. The CDR3 coding sequence is TGCAGTGCTAGAAAACTAGCGGGATTTTCGAATGAGCAGTTCTTC. Its translation: CSARKLAGFSNEQFF.

V is TRBV6-1 and J is TRBJ2-1; D is unresolved. The ends were cut back, 6 bases at V and 9 bases at J, with 9 bases in the middle. Germline V gene data show CDR1 as MNHNS and CDR2 as SASEGT. This CDR3 is 11 amino acids long. In DNA, the CDR3 is TGTGCCAGCAGAAATCGGGCTGAGCAGTTCTTC. Amino acids: CASRNRAEQFF.

This clonotype was counted many times. V gene TRBV5-1 combines with J gene TRBJ1-1; D gene uncertain. V was trimmed by 5 bases and J by 4 bases, leaving 15 bases between them. The CDR3 is 14 residues long. Germline V gene sequence: CDR1 SGHRS, CDR2 YFSETQ. The CDR3, as DNA: TGCGCCAGCAGAGCAACTACTCGCGGCACTGAAGCTTTCTTT. Translation: CASRATTRGTEAFF.

This clonotype was detected many times. CDR3 coding DNA: TGTGCCAGCAGTTACTCGACTGTCACAGATACGCAGTATTTT. Residues: CASSYSTVTDTQYF. The chain joins TRBV7-9 to TRBJ2-3; unclear D gene. Germline CDR1 SEHNR, CDR2 FQNEAQ (reference sequence). V gave up 6 bases and J gave up 2 bases, with 12 bases separating them. This CDR3 has 14 residues.

The gene calls are TRBV10-3 and TRBJ1-3; TRBD1 aligns across 8 bases. With V trimmed by 4 bases and J by 0 bases, 2 bases remained unmatched. The CDR3 has 15 residues. CDR1 is ENHRY, CDR2 SYGVKD, per germline. CDR3 residues: CAISGDRRSGNTIYF. CDR3 DNA: TGTGCCATCAGTGGGGACAGGCGCTCTGGAAACACCATATATTTT.

This clonotype occurred many times. The rearrangement uses TRBV28 and TRBJ2-7; 12 positions match TRBD2. Germline V gene data show CDR1 as MDHEN and CDR2 as SYDVKM. CDR3 size: 14 residues. V lost 8 bases and J lost 3; bases outside the gene matches: 5. CDR3 residues: CASRLAGARYEQYF. The DNA of the CDR3 is TGTGCCAGCCGACTAGCGGGAGCGCGCTACGAGCAGTACTTC.

The chain is built from TRBV14 and TRBJ2-7; no clear D gene. V was trimmed by 4 bases and J by 5 bases, leaving 12 bases between them. The CDR3 runs to 13 residues. The germline gives CDR1 SGHDN, CDR2 FVKESK. For the CDR3, the DNA is TGTGCCAGCAGCCCTCTCGCGCCGGACGAGCAGTACTTC. Its protein product is CASSPLAPDEQYF.

This clonotype has a handful of counts. V and J are TRBV6-2 or TRBV6-3 and TRBJ2-1, with 10 nucleotides matching TRBD2. The length of the CDR3 is 16 residues. Trimming removed 5 bases from V and 10 bases from J; junction bases left unmatched: 14. Germline values: CDR1 MNHEY, CDR2 SVGEGT. In nucleotides, the CDR3 is TGTGCCAGCAGTGACCCAGCGGGAGGGCCATTGAGAGAGCAGTTCTTC. Translating gives CASSDPAGGPLREQFF.

This chain joins TRBV18 and TRBJ1-3; D is undetermined. The germline V and J ends were trimmed by 6 bases and 0 bases, with 12 bases remaining between them. The CDR3 is 15 amino acids. CDR1 is KGHSH and CDR2 is LQKENI in the germline V gene. CDR3 bases: TGTGCCAGCTCGGTTAGGGCGGACTCTGGAAACACCATATATTTT. Its translation is CASSVRADSGNTIYF. Complete variable domain (other parts from reference TRBV18 and TRBJ1-3): NAGVMQNPRHLVRRRGQEARLRCSPMKGHSHVYWYRQLPEEGLKFMVYLQKENIIDESGMPKERFSAEFPKEGPSILRIQQVVRGDSAAYFCASSVRADSGNTIYFGEGSWLTVV.

This clonotype was detected many times. The chain links TRBV12-3 or TRBV12-4 to TRBJ2-7; the match to TRBD2 covers 8 bases. The J segment lost 3 bases and the V segment lost 6 bases, leaving 7 bases of the junction unmatched. There are 14 residues in the CDR3. In nucleotides, the CDR3 is TGTGCCAGCAGGCTAACCGGGGGGGGCTACGAGCAGTACTTC. Its translation is CASRLTGGGYEQYF.

Ten or more counts support this clonotype. V gene TRBV2 combines with J gene TRBJ2-3; 8 bases are shared with TRBD2. The CDR3 loop spans 14 amino acids. With 3 bases clipped from V and 1 base from J, the junction kept 0 bases outside the gene matches. Germline V gene lookup returns CDR1 SNHLY and CDR2 FYNNEI. The CDR3 loop reads CASSDGRGTDTQYF. CDR3 bases: TGTGCCAGCAGTGACGGGAGGGGCACAGATACGCAGTATTTT.

This clonotype was seen a few times. The J gene is TRBJ2-2, the V gene TRBV19; D is perhaps TRBD1 (6 bases). CDR3 length: 18 amino acids. V was trimmed by 5 bases and J by 6 bases, leaving 25 bases between them. Germline CDR1 reads LNHDA; CDR2 reads SQIVND (reference sequence). The CDR3 region is CASSHQGPTGFLAGELFF. CDR3 DNA sequence: TGTGCCAGTAGTCACCAGGGTCCTACAGGGTTTCTGGCCGGGGAGCTGTTTTTT.

The chain uses TRBV9 and TRBJ2-2; the D is unclear. CDR3 length: 12 residues. The germline V gene has CDR1 SGDLS and CDR2 YYNGEE. The germline V and J ends were trimmed by 7 bases and 5 bases, with 9 bases remaining between them. The CDR3 sequence: CASSIVTGELFF. CDR3 coding DNA: TGTGCCAGCTCGATAGTTACCGGGGAGCTGTTTTTT.

This clonotype occurred many times. The genes are TRBV28 and TRBJ2-4; D gene ambiguous. Trimming pared 3 bases from V and 6 bases from J, leaving 12 bases between. From germline, CDR1 is MDHEN and CDR2 SYDVKM. The CDR3 covers 14 residues. DNA of the CDR3: TGTGCCAGCAGTTTCCAACCCTTGGGAAACATTCAGTACTTC. It is translated as CASSFQPLGNIQYF.